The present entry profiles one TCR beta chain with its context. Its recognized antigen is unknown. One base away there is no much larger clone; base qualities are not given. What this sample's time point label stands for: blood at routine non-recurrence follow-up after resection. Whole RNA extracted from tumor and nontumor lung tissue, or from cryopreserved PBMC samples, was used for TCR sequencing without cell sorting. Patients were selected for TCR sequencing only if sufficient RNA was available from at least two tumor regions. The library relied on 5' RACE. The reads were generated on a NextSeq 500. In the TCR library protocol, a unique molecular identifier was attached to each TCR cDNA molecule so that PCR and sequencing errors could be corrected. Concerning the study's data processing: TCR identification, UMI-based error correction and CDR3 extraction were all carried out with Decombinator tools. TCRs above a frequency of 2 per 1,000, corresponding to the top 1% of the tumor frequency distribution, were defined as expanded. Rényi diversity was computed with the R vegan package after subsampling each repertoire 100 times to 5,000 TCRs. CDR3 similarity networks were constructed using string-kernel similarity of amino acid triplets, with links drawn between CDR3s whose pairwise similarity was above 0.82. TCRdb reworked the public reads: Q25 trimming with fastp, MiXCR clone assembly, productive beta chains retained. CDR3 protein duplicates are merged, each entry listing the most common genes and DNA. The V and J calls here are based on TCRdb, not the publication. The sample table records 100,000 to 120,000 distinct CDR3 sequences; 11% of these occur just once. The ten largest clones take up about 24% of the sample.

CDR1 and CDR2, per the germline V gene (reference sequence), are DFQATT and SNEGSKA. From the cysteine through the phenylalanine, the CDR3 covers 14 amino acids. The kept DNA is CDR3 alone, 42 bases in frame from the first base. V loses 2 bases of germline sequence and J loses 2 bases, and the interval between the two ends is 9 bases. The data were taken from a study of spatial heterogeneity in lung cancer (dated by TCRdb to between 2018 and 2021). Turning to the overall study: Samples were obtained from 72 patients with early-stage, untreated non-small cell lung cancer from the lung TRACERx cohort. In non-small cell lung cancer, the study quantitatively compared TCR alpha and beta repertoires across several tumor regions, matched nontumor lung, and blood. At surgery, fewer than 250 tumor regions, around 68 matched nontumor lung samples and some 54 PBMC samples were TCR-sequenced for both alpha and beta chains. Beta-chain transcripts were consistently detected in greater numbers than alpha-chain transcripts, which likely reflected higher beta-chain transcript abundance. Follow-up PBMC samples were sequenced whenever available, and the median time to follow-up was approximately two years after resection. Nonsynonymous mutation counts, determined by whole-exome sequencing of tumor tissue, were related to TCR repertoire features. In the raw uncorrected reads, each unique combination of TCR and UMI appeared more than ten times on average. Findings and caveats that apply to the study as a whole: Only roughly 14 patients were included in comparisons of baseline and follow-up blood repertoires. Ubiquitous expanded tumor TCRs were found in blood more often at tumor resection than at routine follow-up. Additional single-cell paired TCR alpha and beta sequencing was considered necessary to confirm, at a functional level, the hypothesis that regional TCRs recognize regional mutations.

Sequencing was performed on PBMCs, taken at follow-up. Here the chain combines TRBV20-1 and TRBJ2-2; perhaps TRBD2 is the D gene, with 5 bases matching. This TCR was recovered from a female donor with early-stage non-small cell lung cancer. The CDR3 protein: CSARTRGNTGELFF. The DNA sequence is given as TGCAGTGCTAGAACCCGGGGAAACACCGGGGAGCTGTTTTTT.